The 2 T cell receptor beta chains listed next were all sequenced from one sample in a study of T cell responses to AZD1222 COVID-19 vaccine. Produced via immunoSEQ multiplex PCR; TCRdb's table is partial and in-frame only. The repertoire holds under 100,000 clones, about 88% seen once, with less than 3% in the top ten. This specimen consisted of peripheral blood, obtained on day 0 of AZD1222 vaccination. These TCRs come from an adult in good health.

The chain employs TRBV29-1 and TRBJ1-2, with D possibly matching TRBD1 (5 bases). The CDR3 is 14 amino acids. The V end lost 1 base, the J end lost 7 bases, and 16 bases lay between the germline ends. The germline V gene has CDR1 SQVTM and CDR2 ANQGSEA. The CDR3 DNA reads TGCAGCGTTGAAGGGACTCCCGGGGGAGGTGGCTACACCTTC. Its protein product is CSVEGTPGGGGYTF.

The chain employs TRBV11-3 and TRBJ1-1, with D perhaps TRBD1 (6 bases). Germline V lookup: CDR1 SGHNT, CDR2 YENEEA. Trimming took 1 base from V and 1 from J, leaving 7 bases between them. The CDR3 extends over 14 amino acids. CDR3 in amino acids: CASSLVRGNTEAFF. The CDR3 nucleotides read TGTGCCAGCAGCTTAGTCAGGGGGAACACTGAAGCTTTCTTT. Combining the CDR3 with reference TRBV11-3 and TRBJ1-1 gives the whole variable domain EAGVVQSPRYKIIEKKQPVAFWCNPISGHNTLYWYLQNLGQGPELLIRYENEEAVDDSQLPKDRFSAERLKGVDSTLKIQPAELGDSAVYLCASSLVRGNTEAFFGQGTRLTVV.